This note documents a single TCR beta chain sequence. Its specificity is not known. The data stem from a study of OX40 agonist ivuxolimab in advanced cancers. Study information: A history of anti-PD-1, anti-PD-L1 or anti-CTLA-4 therapy was acceptable, and roughly 40% had some. Partial responses were recorded for three patients, including one with hepatocellular carcinoma and two with cutaneous melanoma. Whole-study results and caveats: Some of the nonresponding patients also showed low levels of normalized T-cell clonal expansion.

The J segment lost 2 bases and the V segment lost 6 bases, leaving 12 bases of the junction unmatched. The CDR3 has 16 residues. Germline assignment: CDR1 GTSNPN and CDR2 SVGIG (reference sequence). Using immunoSEQ multiplex PCR, the repertoire was profiled, and TCRdb retains in-frame clones only, with some absent. Of about 100,000 clones listed, approximately 80% are singletons. The chain is built from TRBV30 and TRBJ2-2; 7 bases fit TRBD1. The sequencing here drew on CD4+ or CD8+ T cells sorted from blood, taken in a trial of the OX40 agonist ivuxolimab. This sequence was found in an adult with an advanced solid tumor such as melanoma, head and neck, liver or kidney cancer. The CDR3 DNA reads TGTGCCTGCAATTCTCCCGACAGGGAAAACACCGGGGAGCTGTTTTTT. Protein: CACNSPDRENTGELFF.